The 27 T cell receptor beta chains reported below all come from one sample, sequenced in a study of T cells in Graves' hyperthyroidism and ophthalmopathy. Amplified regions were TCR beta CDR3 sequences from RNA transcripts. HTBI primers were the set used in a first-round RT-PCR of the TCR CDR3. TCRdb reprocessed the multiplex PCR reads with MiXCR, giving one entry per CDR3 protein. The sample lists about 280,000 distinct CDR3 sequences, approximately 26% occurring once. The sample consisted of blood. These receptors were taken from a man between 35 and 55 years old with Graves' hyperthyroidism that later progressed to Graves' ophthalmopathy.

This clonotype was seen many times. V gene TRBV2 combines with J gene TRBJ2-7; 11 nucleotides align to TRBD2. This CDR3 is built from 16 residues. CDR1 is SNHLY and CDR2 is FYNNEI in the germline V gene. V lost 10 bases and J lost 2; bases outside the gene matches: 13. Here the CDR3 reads CAILYLRLAGTYEQYF. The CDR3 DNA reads TGTGCCATTCTTTACTTGAGACTAGCGGGGACCTACGAGCAGTACTTC.

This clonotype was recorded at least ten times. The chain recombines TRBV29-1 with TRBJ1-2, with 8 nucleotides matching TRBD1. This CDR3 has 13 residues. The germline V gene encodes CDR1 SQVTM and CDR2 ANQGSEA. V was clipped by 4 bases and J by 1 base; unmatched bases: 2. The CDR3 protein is CSVVTGVNYGYTF. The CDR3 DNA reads TGCAGCGTTGTGACAGGGGTTAACTATGGCTACACCTTC.

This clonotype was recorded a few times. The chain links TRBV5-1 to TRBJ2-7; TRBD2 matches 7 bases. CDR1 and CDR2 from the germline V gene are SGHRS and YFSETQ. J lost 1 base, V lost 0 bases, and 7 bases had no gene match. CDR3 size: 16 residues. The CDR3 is CASSLATTSKSYEQYF. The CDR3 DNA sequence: TGCGCCAGCAGCTTGGCCACGACTAGCAAGTCCTACGAGCAGTACTTC. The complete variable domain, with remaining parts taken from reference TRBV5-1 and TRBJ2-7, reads KAGVTQTPRYLIKTRGQQVTLSCSPISGHRSVSWYQQTPGQGLQFLFEYFSETQRNKGNFPGRFSGRQFSNSRSEMNVSTLELGDSALYLCASSLATTSKSYEQYFGPGTRLTVT.

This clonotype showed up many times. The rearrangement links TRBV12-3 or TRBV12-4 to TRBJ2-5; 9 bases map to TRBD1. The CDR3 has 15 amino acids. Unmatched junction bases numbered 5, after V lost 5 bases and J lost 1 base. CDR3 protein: CASSPTGGGQETQYF. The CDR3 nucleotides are TGTGCCAGCAGTCCCACAGGGGGCGGCCAAGAGACCCAGTACTTC.

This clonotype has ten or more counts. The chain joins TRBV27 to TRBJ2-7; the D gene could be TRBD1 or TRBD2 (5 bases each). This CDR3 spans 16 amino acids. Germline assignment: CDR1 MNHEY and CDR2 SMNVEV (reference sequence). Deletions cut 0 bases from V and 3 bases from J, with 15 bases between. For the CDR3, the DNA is TGTGCCAGCAGTTTATCCGGGACGTCGAACCACTACGAGCAGTACTTC. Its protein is CASSLSGTSNHYEQYF.

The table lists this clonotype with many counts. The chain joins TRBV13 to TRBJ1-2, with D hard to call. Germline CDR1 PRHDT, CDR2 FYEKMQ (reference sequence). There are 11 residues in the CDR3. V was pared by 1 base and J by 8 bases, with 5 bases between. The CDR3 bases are TGTGCCAGCAGCTTAGACGGGGGCTACACCTTC. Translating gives CASSLDGGYTF.

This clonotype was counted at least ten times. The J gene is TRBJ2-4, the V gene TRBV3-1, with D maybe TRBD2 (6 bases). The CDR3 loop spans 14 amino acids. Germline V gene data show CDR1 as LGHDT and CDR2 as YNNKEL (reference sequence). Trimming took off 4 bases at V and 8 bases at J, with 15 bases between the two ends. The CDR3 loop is CASSRRGDSHIQYF. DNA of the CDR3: TGTGCCAGCAGCCGCCGCGGGGATTCGCACATTCAGTACTTC.

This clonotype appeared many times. The CDR3 is CSGTRGANTGELFF. CDR3 sequence (DNA): TGCAGCGGGACGAGGGGTGCGAACACCGGGGAGCTGTTTTTT. V usage is TRBV29-1 and J usage is TRBJ2-2; TRBD1 or TRBD2 may be the D gene (5 bases each). Per the germline V gene, CDR1 is SQVTM and CDR2 is ANQGSEA. The CDR3 runs to 14 residues. Trimming cost V 7 bases and J 0 bases, with 12 bases left between them.

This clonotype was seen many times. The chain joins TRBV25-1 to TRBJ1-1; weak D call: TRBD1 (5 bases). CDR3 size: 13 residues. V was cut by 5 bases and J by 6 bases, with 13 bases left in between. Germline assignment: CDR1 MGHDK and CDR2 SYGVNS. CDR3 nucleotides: TGTGCCAGCAGTCTCTTGGGGGGGGCTGAAGCTTTCTTT. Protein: CASSLLGGAEAFF.

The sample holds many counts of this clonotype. CDR3 DNA sequence: TGTGCCAGCAGTTACGTTTCAGATAACACCGGGGAGCTGTTTTTT. Its protein is CASSYVSDNTGELFF. The chain uses TRBV6-2 or TRBV6-3 and TRBJ2-2; D not resolved. The CDR3 has 15 residues. Trimming pared 2 bases from V and 2 bases from J, leaving 9 bases between. Germline V CDR1 and CDR2: MNHEY, SVGEGT.

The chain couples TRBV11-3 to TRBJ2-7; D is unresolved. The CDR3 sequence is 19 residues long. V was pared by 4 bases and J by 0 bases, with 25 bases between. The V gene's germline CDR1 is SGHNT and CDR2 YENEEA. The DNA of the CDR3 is TGTGCCAGCAGCTCCCTATACGTGCCAACTCACTTCGTCTCCTACGAGCAGTACTTC. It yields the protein CASSSLYVPTHFVSYEQYF.

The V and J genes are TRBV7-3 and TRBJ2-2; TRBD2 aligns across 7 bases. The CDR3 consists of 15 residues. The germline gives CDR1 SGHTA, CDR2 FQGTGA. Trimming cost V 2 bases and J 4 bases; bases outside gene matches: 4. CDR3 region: CASSLAGGSTGELFF. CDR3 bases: TGTGCCAGCAGCTTAGCTGGCGGGAGCACCGGGGAGCTGTTTTTT.

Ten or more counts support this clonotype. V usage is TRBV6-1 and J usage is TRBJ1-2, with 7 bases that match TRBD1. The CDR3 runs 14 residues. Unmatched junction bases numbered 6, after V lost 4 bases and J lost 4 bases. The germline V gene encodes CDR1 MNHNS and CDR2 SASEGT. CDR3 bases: TGTGCCAGCAGTGTTACTACAGGGGCCTATGGCTACACCTTC. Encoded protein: CASSVTTGAYGYTF.

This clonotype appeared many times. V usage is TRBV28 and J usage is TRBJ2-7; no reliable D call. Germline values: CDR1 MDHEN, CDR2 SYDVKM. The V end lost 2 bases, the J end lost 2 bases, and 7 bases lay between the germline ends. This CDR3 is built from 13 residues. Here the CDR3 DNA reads TGTGCCAGCAGTTTAACTGCCCCCTACGAGCAGTACTTC. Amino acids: CASSLTAPYEQYF.

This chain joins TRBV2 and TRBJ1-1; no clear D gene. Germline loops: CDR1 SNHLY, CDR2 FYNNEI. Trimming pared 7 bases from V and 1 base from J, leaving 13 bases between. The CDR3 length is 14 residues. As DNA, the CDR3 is TGTGCCAGCACTCAGACTCGGGCGAACACTGAAGCTTTCTTT. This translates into CASTQTRANTEAFF.

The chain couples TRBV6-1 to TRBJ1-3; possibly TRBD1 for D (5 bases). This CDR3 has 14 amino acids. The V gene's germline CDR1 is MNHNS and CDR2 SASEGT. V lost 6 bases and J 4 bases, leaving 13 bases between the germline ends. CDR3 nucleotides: TGTGCCAGCAGCCGCGGGACCAACGGAAACACCATATATTTT. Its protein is CASSRGTNGNTIYF.

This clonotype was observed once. The CDR3 protein is CASRYGQVQQPQHF. The DNA of the CDR3 is TGTGCCAGCAGATACGGACAGGTTCAGCAGCCCCAGCATTTT. This chain uses TRBV6-2 or TRBV6-3 with TRBJ1-5; 7 nucleotides match TRBD1. Germline loops: CDR1 MNHEY, CDR2 SVGEGT. This CDR3 has 14 amino acids. V lost 6 bases and J lost 7; bases outside the gene matches: 9.

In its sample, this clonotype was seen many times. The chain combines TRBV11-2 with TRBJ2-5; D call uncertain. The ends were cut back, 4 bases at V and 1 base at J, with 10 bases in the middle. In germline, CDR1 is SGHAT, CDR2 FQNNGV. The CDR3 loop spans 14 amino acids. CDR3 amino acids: CASSSYGGQETQYF. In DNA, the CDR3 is TGTGCCAGCAGCTCCTACGGCGGCCAAGAGACCCAGTACTTC.

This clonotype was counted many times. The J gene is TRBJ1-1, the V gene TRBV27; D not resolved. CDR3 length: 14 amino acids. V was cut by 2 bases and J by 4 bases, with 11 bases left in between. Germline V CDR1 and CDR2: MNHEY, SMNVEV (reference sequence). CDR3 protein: CASSLISGITEAFF. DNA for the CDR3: TGTGCCAGCAGTTTAATATCGGGGATCACTGAAGCTTTCTTT.

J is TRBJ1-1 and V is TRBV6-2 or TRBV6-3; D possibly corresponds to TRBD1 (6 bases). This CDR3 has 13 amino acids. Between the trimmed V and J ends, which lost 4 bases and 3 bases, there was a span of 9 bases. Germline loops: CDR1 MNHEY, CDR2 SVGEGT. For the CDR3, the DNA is TGTGCCAGCAGTTTCACAGGGCACACTGAAGCTTTCTTT. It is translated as CASSFTGHTEAFF.

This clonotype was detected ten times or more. CDR3 nucleotide sequence: TGCGCCAGCAGCTTTGACAGGGTCAGTGGCTACACCTTC. This gives the protein CASSFDRVSGYTF. The chain uses TRBV5-1 and TRBJ1-2; 7 nucleotides match TRBD1. V lost 2 bases and J lost 7; bases outside the gene matches: 5. This CDR3 has 13 amino acids. In germline, CDR1 is SGHRS, CDR2 YFSETQ.

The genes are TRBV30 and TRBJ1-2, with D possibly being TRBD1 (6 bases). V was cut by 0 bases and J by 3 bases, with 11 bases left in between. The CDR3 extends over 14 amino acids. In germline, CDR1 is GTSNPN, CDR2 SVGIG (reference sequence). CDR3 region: CAWSVRAGDYGYTF. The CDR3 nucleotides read TGTGCCTGGAGTGTACGGGCAGGGGACTATGGCTACACCTTC.

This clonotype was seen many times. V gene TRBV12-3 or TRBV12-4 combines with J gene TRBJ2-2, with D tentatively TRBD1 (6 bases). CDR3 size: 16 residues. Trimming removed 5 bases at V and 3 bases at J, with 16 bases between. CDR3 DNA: TGTGCCAGCAGTCCCGCCCAGGGGAGCGACACCGGGGAGCTGTTTTTT. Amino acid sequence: CASSPAQGSDTGELFF.

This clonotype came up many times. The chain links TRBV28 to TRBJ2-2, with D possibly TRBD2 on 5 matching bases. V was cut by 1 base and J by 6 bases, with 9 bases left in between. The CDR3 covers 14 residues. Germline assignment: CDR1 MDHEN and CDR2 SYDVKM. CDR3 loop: CASSLSGKAGELFF. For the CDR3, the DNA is TGTGCCAGCAGTTTATCGGGGAAGGCCGGGGAGCTGTTTTTT.

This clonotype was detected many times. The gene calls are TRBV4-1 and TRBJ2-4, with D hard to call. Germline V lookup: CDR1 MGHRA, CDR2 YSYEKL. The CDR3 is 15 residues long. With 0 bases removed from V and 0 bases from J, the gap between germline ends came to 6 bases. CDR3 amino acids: CASSQDWVAKNIQYF. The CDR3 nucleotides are TGCGCCAGCAGCCAAGATTGGGTAGCCAAAAACATTCAGTACTTC.

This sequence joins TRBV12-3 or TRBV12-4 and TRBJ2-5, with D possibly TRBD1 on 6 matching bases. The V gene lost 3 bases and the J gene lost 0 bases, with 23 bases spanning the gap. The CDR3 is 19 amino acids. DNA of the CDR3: TGTGCCAGCAGTTTGTTGACGAGTTTGGGACAAGAGTACCAAGAGACCCAGTACTTC. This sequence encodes CASSLLTSLGQEYQETQYF.

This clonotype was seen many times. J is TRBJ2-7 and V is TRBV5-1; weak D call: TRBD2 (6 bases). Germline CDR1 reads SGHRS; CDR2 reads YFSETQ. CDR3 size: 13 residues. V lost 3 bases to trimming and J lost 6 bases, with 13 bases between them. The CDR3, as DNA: TGCGCCAGCAGCTGGGGAACCGGGGGCGAGCAGTACTTC. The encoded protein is CASSWGTGGEQYF.